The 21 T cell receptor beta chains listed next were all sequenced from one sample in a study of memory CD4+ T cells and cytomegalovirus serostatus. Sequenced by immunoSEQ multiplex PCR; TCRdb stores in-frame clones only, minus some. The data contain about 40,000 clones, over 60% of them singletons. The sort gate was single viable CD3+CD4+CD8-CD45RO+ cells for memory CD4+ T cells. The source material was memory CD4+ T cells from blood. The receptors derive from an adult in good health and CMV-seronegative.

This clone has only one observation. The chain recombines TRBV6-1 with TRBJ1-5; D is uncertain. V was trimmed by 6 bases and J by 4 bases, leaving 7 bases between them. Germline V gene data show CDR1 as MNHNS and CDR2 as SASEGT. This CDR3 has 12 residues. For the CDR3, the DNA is TGTGCCAGCAGGGACGGGAATCAGCCCCAGCATTTT. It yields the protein CASRDGNQPQHF.

The CDR3 loop is CASSVGGSEPQETQYF. DNA of the CDR3: TGTGCCAGCAGCGTAGGAGGGTCAGAACCCCAAGAGACCCAGTACTTC. V is TRBV9 and J is TRBJ2-5, with a possible D match to TRBD2 (5 bases). Germline loops: CDR1 SGDLS, CDR2 YYNGEE. Trimming cost V 0 bases and J 1 base, with 13 bases left between them. The length of the CDR3 is 16 residues.

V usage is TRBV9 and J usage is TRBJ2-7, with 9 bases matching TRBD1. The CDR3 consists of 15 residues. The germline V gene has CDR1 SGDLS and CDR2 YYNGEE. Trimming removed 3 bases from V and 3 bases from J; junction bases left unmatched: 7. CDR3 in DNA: TGTGCCAGCAGCGAGGGACAGGGTTTATTCTACGAGCAGTACTTC. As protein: CASSEGQGLFYEQYF.

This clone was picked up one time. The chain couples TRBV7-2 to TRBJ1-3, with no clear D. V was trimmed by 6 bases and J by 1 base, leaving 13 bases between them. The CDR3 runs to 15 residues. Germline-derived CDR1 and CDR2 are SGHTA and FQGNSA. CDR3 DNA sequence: TGTGCCAGCAGACCTCCCGGGGTATCTGGAAACACCATATATTTT. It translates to CASRPPGVSGNTIYF.

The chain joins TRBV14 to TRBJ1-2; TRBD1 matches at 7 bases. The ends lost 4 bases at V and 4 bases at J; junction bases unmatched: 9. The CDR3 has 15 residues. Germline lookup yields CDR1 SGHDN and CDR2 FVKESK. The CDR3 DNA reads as TGTGCCAGCAGCCTTCGACAGGGATGGGGCTATGGCTACACCTTC. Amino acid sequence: CASSLRQGWGYGYTF.

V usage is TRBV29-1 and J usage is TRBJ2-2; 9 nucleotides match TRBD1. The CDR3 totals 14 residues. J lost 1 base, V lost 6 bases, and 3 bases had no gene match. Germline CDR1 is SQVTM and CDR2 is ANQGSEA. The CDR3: CSVAGQGNTGELFF. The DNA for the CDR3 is TGCAGCGTAGCGGGACAGGGGAACACCGGGGAGCTGTTTTTT.

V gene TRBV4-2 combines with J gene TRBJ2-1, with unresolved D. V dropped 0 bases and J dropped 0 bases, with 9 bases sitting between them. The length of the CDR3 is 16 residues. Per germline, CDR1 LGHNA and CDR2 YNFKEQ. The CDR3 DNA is TGTGCCAGCAGCCAAGAACGATCGGGCTCCTACAATGAGCAGTTCTTC. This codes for CASSQERSGSYNEQFF.

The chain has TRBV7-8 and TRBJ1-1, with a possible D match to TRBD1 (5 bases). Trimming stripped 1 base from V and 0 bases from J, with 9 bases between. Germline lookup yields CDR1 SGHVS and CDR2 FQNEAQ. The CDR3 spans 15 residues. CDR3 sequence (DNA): TGTGCCAGCAGCTTAGTTCGGGGGGTGAACACTGAAGCTTTCTTT. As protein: CASSLVRGVNTEAFF.

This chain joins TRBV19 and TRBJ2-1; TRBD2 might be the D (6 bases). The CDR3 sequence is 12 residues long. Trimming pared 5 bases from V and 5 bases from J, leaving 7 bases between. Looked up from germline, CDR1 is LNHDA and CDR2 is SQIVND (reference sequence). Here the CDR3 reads CASSLADNEQFF. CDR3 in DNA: TGTGCCAGTAGTTTAGCGGACAATGAGCAGTTCTTC.

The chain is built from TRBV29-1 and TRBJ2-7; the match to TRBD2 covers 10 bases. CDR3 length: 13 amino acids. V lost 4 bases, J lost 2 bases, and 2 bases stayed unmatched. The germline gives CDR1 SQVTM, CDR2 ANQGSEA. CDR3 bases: TGCAGCGTTGGACTAGCGGGTACCTACGAGCAGTACTTC. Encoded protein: CSVGLAGTYEQYF.

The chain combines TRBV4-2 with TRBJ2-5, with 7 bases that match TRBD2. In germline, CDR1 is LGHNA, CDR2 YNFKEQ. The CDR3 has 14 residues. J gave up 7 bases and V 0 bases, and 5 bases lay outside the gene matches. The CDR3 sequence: CASSQELSGGTQYF. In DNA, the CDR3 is TGTGCCAGCAGCCAAGAACTATCGGGAGGGACCCAGTACTTC.

This CDR3 reads CASSVGLAGVMYEQYF. The DNA of the CDR3 is TGTGCCAGCAGCGTAGGACTAGCGGGAGTTATGTACGAGCAGTACTTC. This sequence joins TRBV11-1 and TRBJ2-7; 13 bases are a match to TRBD2. Looked up from germline, CDR1 is SGHAT and CDR2 is FQDESV (reference sequence). This CDR3 has 16 amino acids. V gave up 5 bases and J gave up 4 bases; unmatched junction bases: 8. Full variable domain (outside the CDR3, taken from reference TRBV11-1 and TRBJ2-7): EAEVAQSPRYKITEKSQAVAFWCDPISGHATLYWYRQILGQGPELLVQFQDESVVDDSQLPKDRFSAERLKGVDSTLKIQPAELGDSAMYLCASSVGLAGVMYEQYFGPGTRLTVT.

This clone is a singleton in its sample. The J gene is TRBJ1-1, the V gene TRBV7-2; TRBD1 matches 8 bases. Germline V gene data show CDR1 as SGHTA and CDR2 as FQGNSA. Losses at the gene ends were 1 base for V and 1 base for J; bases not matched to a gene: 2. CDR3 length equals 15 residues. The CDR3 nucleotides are TGTGCCAGCAGCTTAGGGGGGACAGGGAACACTGAAGCTTTCTTT. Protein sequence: CASSLGGTGNTEAFF.

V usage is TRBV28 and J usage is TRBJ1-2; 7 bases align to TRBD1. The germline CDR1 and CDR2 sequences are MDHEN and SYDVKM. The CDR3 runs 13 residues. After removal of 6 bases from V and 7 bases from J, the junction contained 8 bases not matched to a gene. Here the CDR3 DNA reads TGTGCCAGCAGGCCAGGGGGGACAGCTGGCTACACCTTC. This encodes CASRPGGTAGYTF.

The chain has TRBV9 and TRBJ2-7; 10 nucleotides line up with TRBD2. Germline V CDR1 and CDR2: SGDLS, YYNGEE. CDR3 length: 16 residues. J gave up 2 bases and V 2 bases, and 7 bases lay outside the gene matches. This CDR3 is CASSVGLADGTYEQYF. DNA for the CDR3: TGTGCCAGCAGCGTTGGACTAGCGGATGGTACCTACGAGCAGTACTTC. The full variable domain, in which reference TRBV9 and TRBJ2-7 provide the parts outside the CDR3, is DSGVTQTPKHLITATGQRVTLRCSPRSGDLSVYWYQQSLDQGLQFLIQYYNGEERAKGNILERFSAQQFPDLHSELNLSSLELGDSALYFCASSVGLADGTYEQYFGPGTRLTVT.

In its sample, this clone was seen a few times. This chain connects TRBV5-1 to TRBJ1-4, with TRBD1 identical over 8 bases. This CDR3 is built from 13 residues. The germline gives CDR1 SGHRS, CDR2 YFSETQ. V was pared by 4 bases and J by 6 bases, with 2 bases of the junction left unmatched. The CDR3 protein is CASSVDRDEKLFF. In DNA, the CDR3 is TGCGCCAGCAGCGTGGACAGGGATGAAAAACTGTTTTTT.

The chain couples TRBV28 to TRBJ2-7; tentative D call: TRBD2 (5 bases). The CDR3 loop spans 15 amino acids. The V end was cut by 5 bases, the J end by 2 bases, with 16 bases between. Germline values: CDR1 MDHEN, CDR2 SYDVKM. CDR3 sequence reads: CASSPPGQEAYEQYF. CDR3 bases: TGTGCCAGCAGTCCCCCTGGGCAGGAGGCCTACGAGCAGTACTTC. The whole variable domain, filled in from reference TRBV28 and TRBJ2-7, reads DVKVTQSSRYLVKRTGEKVFLECVQDMDHENMFWYRQDPGLGLRLIYFSYDVKMKEKGDIPEGYSVSREKKERFSLILESASTNQTSMYLCASSPPGQEAYEQYFGPGTRLTVT.

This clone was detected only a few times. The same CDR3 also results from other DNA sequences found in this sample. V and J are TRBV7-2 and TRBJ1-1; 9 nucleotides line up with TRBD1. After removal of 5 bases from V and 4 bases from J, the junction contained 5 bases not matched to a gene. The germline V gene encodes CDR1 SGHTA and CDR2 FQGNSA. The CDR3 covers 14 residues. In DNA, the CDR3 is TGTGCCAGCAGCGGACAGGGGCCGGGCACTGAAGCTTTCTTT. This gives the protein CASSGQGPGTEAFF.

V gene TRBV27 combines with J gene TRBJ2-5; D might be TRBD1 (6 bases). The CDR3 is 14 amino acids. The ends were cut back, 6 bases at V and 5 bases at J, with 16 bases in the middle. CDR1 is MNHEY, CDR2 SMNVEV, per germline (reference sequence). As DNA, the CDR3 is TGTGCCAGCAGCCAACTAGGGGGTATTGAGACCCAGTACTTC. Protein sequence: CASSQLGGIETQYF.

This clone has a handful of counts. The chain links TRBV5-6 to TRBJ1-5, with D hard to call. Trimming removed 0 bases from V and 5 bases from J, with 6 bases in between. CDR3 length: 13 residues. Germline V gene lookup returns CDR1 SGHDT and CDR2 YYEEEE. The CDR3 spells CASSLGPDQPQHF. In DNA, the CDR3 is TGTGCCAGCAGCTTGGGACCGGATCAGCCCCAGCATTTT.

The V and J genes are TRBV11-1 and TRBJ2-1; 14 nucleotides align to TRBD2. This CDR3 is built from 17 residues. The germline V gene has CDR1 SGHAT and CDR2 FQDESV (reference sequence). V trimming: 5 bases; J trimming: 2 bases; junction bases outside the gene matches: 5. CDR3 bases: TGTGCCAGCAGCCCCGGGACTAGCGGGGGAACCTACAATGAGCAGTTCTTC. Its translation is CASSPGTSGGTYNEQFF. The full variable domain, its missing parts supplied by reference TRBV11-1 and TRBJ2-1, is EAEVAQSPRYKITEKSQAVAFWCDPISGHATLYWYRQILGQGPELLVQFQDESVVDDSQLPKDRFSAERLKGVDSTLKIQPAELGDSAMYLCASSPGTSGGTYNEQFFGPGTRLTVL.